One and the same sample provided the 21 T cell receptor beta chains below, sequenced in a study of cytomegalovirus exposure and HLA in healthy donors. It was with 60 Vbeta and 13 Jbeta primers that the PCR ran. TCRdb's copy holds only in-frame clones and misses some; the assay was immunoSEQ multiplex PCR. The table lists under 100,000 clones, roughly 80% of them singletons, with roughly 1.9% in the top ten. Sequenced: PBMCs. The receptors originated from a boy younger than 18 in good health and CMV-seronegative.

The J gene is TRBJ2-1, the V gene TRBV28; TRBD2 is a possible D gene (5 bases). Germline lookup yields CDR1 MDHEN and CDR2 SYDVKM. The CDR3 spans 15 residues. Trimming removed 5 bases at V and 3 bases at J, with 14 bases between. CDR3 coding DNA: TGTGCCAGCAGTCGAACGCCTGGGAGCTACAATGAGCAGTTCTTC. Residues: CASSRTPGSYNEQFF. The full variable domain, its missing parts supplied by reference TRBV28 and TRBJ2-1, is DVKVTQSSRYLVKRTGEKVFLECVQDMDHENMFWYRQDPGLGLRLIYFSYDVKMKEKGDIPEGYSVSREKKERFSLILESASTNQTSMYLCASSRTPGSYNEQFFGPGTRLTVL.

The genes are TRBV7-6 and TRBJ2-3, with a tentative D call TRBD1 (5 bases). V was trimmed by 0 bases and J by 2 bases, leaving 6 bases between them. Per the germline V gene, CDR1 is SGHVS and CDR2 is FNYEAQ. The CDR3 runs 14 residues. CDR3 nucleotides: TGTGCCAGCAGCTTAGCAGGGGTCACAGATACGCAGTATTTT. Translated, it gives CASSLAGVTDTQYF.

The V call is TRBV5-1, the J call TRBJ1-5; D possibly corresponds to TRBD1 (5 bases). V was trimmed by 2 bases and J by 7 bases, leaving 10 bases between them. CDR1 and CDR2 from the germline V gene are SGHRS and YFSETQ. This CDR3 is 13 amino acids long. CDR3 region: CASSLSGDQPQHF. CDR3 coding DNA: TGCGCCAGCAGCTTATCGGGGGACCAGCCCCAGCATTTT.

The chain couples TRBV6-5 to TRBJ2-1, with D perhaps matching TRBD2 (6 bases). Germline V gives CDR1 MNHEY, CDR2 SVGAGI. This CDR3 comprises 15 residues. The V and J ends lost 7 bases and 4 bases respectively, with 17 bases between them. The CDR3 DNA follows: TGTGCCAGCACCCAGGACTACGGAAGGTACAATGAGCAGTTCTTC. Translation: CASTQDYGRYNEQFF.

V gene TRBV28 combines with J gene TRBJ2-7; TRBD2 might be the D (6 bases). This CDR3 region has 12 residues. The V end lost 11 bases, the J end lost 4 bases, and 15 bases lay between the germline ends. The germline V gene has CDR1 MDHEN and CDR2 SYDVKM. CDR3 amino acids: CAVRGIKYEQYF. In DNA, the CDR3 is TGTGCCGTCCGCGGGATAAAGTACGAGCAGTACTTC.

V gene TRBV2 combines with J gene TRBJ2-3; the D gene is possibly TRBD1 (5 bases). V lost 4 bases, J lost 4 bases, and 12 bases lay in between. The CDR3 totals 14 residues. Germline V lookup: CDR1 SNHLY, CDR2 FYNNEI. CDR3 sequence: CASSAGQGPDTQYF. CDR3 coding DNA: TGTGCCAGCAGTGCAGGGCAGGGCCCAGATACGCAGTATTTT.

The chain recombines TRBV5-1 with TRBJ2-5, with TRBD2 matching over 7 bases. CDR1 SGHRS and CDR2 YFSETQ come from the germline V gene. CDR3 size: 14 residues. Losses at the gene ends were 4 bases for V and 2 bases for J; bases not matched to a gene: 5. The CDR3 coding sequence is TGCGCCAGCAGCCCTGGCGGGGGTCAAGAGACCCAGTACTTC. As protein: CASSPGGGQETQYF.

This chain uses TRBV27 with TRBJ2-2; 7 bases agree with TRBD1. The CDR3 contains 13 residues. Germline-derived CDR1 and CDR2 are MNHEY and SMNVEV (reference sequence). V gave up 6 bases and J gave up 5 bases; unmatched junction bases: 3. For the CDR3, the DNA is TGTGCCAGCAGATCGACAGGGACCGGGGAGCTGTTTTTT. It yields the protein CASRSTGTGELFF.

V is TRBV29-1 and J is TRBJ2-1, with TRBD2 matching 10 bases. Germline assignment: CDR1 SQVTM and CDR2 ANQGSEA. V shed 3 bases and J 10 bases; nucleotides not matched to a gene: 9. The CDR3 has 14 residues. In nucleotides, the CDR3 is TGCAGCGTTGACCAGCGGGGGGGCGGGAGGGAGCAGTTCTTC. It codes for CSVDQRGGGREQFF.

This clone occurred many times. The V and J genes are TRBV4-1 and TRBJ2-3; D is perhaps TRBD2 (6 bases). There are 16 residues in the CDR3. Deletions cut 0 bases from V and 6 bases from J, with 16 bases between. Germline V gene lookup returns CDR1 MGHRA and CDR2 YSYEKL. CDR3 sequence reads: CASSQERAGPVDTQYF. The CDR3 DNA reads TGCGCCAGCAGCCAAGAACGGGCGGGGCCGGTGGATACGCAGTATTTT.

In its sample, this clone was seen a few times. The chain has TRBV5-8 and TRBJ2-7; 8 bases map to TRBD2. J gave up 3 bases and V 4 bases, and 9 bases lay outside the gene matches. The CDR3 has 15 residues. Germline V CDR1 and CDR2: SGHTS, YDEGEE. The CDR3 reads CASSRGRGAHYEQYF. The CDR3 nucleotides read TGTGCCAGCAGCCGCGGGCGGGGGGCTCACTACGAGCAGTACTTC.

This clone was seen only a few times. The chain uses TRBV6-6 and TRBJ1-5; 9 bases fit TRBD1. CDR1 is MNHNY, CDR2 SVGAGI, per germline (reference sequence). The V segment lost 7 bases and the J segment 7 bases; nucleotides outside the gene matches: 11. The CDR3 totals 15 residues. The CDR3 bases are TGTGCCAGCACCCAGGCACAGGGGGCGAGGCAGCCCCAGCATTTT. Translation gives CASTQAQGARQPQHF.

This sequence joins TRBV7-9 and TRBJ2-5; 9 bases match TRBD2. V gave up 0 bases and J gave up 1 base; unmatched junction bases: 3. Germline assignment: CDR1 SEHNR and CDR2 FQNEAQ (reference sequence). There are 16 residues in the CDR3. The CDR3 sequence is CASSLARRGGQETQYF. The CDR3 region has the DNA TGTGCCAGCAGCTTAGCTAGGCGGGGGGGCCAAGAGACCCAGTACTTC.

The CDR3 is CASSLVDRGNTEAFF. The CDR3 nucleotides are TGTGCCAGCAGCTTAGTAGACAGGGGGAACACTGAAGCTTTCTTT. The genes are TRBV5-4 and TRBJ1-1; 8 nucleotides agree with TRBD1. Germline CDR1 reads SGHNT; CDR2 reads YYREEE (reference sequence). Unmatched junction bases numbered 4, after V lost 2 bases and J lost 1 base. The CDR3 has 15 amino acids.

This clone was seen more than once but under ten times. This chain joins TRBV27 and TRBJ1-5; D might be TRBD1 (6 bases). Germline assignment: CDR1 MNHEY and CDR2 SMNVEV (reference sequence). The CDR3 is 13 residues long. V lost 5 bases and J 6 bases, leaving 11 bases between the germline ends. CDR3 DNA sequence: TGTGCCAGCAGTCCTCAGGGGACTCAGCCCCAGCATTTT. This encodes CASSPQGTQPQHF.

The V and J genes are TRBV14 and TRBJ1-2, with TRBD1 matching over 7 bases. The CDR3 has 15 amino acids. Germline V gives CDR1 SGHDN, CDR2 FVKESK. Trimming took 4 bases from V and 8 from J; bases not matched to a gene: 13. As DNA, the CDR3 is TGTGCCAGCAGCCCCTGGGCAGGGGGAGAGGAGGGCTACACCTTC. Translating it yields CASSPWAGGEEGYTF.

This clone is labeled as medium-sized. The chain links TRBV18 to TRBJ2-3; D is possibly TRBD1 (5 bases). The CDR3 totals 14 residues. Germline assignment: CDR1 KGHSH and CDR2 LQKENI. Trimming left V 6 bases short and J 6 bases short, with 16 bases between. CDR3 nucleotides: TGTGCCAGCTCGCCGGACATTCCAAGGGATACGCAGTATTTT. Protein: CASSPDIPRDTQYF.

This clone has just one count. The V call is TRBV4-1, the J call TRBJ1-1; D not resolved. The V end was cut by 0 bases, the J end by 0 bases, with 11 bases between. The CDR3 is made up of 16 amino acids. Germline V gene data show CDR1 as MGHRA and CDR2 as YSYEKL. CDR3 amino acids: CASSQDSARMNTEAFF. DNA of the CDR3: TGCGCCAGCAGCCAAGATTCGGCCAGGATGAACACTGAAGCTTTCTTT.

This sequence joins TRBV14 and TRBJ1-1; 7 nucleotides align to TRBD1. The CDR3 contains 15 residues. After removal of 2 bases from V and 2 bases from J, the junction contained 5 bases not matched to a gene. Germline CDR1 SGHDN, CDR2 FVKESK. CDR3 bases: TGTGCCAGCAGCCAAAGACAGGGTCTCAACACTGAAGCTTTCTTT. Translated: CASSQRQGLNTEAFF.

This clone was detected only once. This sequence joins TRBV7-2 and TRBJ2-5, with D unclear. Between the trimmed V and J ends, which lost 0 bases and 3 bases, there was a span of 8 bases. Looked up from germline, CDR1 is SGHTA and CDR2 is FQGNSA. This CDR3 comprises 14 residues. CDR3 nucleotides: TGTGCCAGCAGCTTAGCTAGCAGTAAAGAGACCCAGTACTTC. It yields the protein CASSLASSKETQYF.

A few counts support this clone. The chain is built from TRBV4-3 and TRBJ1-6, with 8 bases fitting TRBD1. Germline CDR1 reads LGHNA; CDR2 reads YSLEER. The CDR3 extends over 14 amino acids. The V gene end was trimmed by 5 bases and the J gene end by 7 bases; junction bases not matched to a gene: 4. CDR3 bases: TGCGCCAGCAGCTCGGGACAGGCAAATTCACCCCTCCACTTT. The encoded protein is CASSSGQANSPLHF.